The clone carrying this TCR beta chain appeared once. CDR3 length: 13 amino acids. Germline V gene lookup returns CDR1 SQVTM and CDR2 ANQGSEA. V was pared by 6 bases and J by 6 bases, with 10 bases of the junction left unmatched. This sample is drawn from a study of blood T cell repertoires in COVID-19. In the original workflow: Estimated nucleated cell counts came from reference gene primer amplification. Repertoires were generated with immunoSEQ multiplex PCR, while TCRdb's copy carries only in-frame clones and drops some. The DNA gave D and trimming, while V, J and clone size come from that table. The sample consists of 230,000 or so clones, roughly 90% of them appearing once.

This chain links TRBV29-1 with TRBJ1-1; 7 bases map to TRBD1. Sequences were obtained from peripheral blood. This TCR derives from a man aged 40-55 years with active or convalescent COVID-19. This CDR3 is CSVGDSGVAEAFF. CDR3 coding DNA: TGCAGCGTCGGGGACAGTGGAGTAGCTGAAGCTTTCTTT. Looking up the rest from reference TRBV29-1 and TRBJ1-1 gives the full variable domain: SAVISQKPSRDICQRGTSLTIQCQVDSQVTMMFWYRQQPGQSLTLIATANQGSEATYESGFVIDKFPISRPNLTFSTLTVSNMSPEDSSIYLCSVGDSGVAEAFFGQGTRLTVV.